This T cell receptor beta chain was sequenced for a study of a mutant IDH1 vaccine in newly diagnosed glioma. At the level of the study: Vaccination was launched 4-6 weeks after radiotherapy alone, or with temozolomide cycles. Treated patients were about 60% male, roughly 40% female, mean age roughly 39 years. Most patients had radiochemotherapy with temozolomide before enrollment; others had one alone.

The germline CDR1 and CDR2 sequences are MNHEY and SMNVEV (reference sequence). This CDR3 is built from 13 residues. V gave up 3 bases and J gave up 2 bases, with 8 bases separating them. As for time point: week 5, during vaccination. Vaccinated patients received 300 ug of mutant IDH1 20-mer peptide per dose, with topical imiquimod. The data were produced by immunoSEQ multiplex PCR, yet TCRdb's version contains in-frame clones alone and is incomplete. Here the sample spans more than 40,000 clones, around 80% being singletons. In regard to this clone: The antigen is unknown.

This sample comprised PBMCs, obtained from a glioma patient whose treatment included an IDH1 peptide vaccine. The V and J genes are TRBV27 and TRBJ2-7; no firm D call. The source is a woman aged 40 to 49 with glioma. The CDR3 sequence: CASSLRGPYEQYF. The CDR3 DNA follows: TGTGCCAGCAGTTTGAGAGGCCCCTACGAGCAGTACTTC.